This TCR beta chain is from a study of identifying expanded T cells in peripheral blood. Study outcomes and limitations: Clone count variance between approximately two-week samples rose with total template count. Roughly 1.1 clones differed between technical replicates, versus around 15 and 18 over time.

Sequencing was performed with immunoSEQ multiplex PCR; in TCRdb, only in-frame clones are kept and a portion is missing. This sample has 100,000 to 150,000 clones; about 86% occur once, and the top ten carry 7.5% to 9%. The CDR3 consists of 14 residues. Germline-derived CDR1 and CDR2 are SGHVS and FQNEAQ. Trimming took off 5 bases at V and 6 bases at J, with 16 bases between the two ends. On this clone itself: Its antigen is not known.

The chain employs TRBV7-8 and TRBJ1-1; D gene uncertain. The sample comprised blood. The TCR originated in a person aged 18 to 75 in good health. The CDR3 sequence: CASSGLGPGPEAFF. As DNA, the CDR3 is TGTGCCAGCAGCGGCTTAGGCCCGGGTCCTGAAGCTTTCTTT.